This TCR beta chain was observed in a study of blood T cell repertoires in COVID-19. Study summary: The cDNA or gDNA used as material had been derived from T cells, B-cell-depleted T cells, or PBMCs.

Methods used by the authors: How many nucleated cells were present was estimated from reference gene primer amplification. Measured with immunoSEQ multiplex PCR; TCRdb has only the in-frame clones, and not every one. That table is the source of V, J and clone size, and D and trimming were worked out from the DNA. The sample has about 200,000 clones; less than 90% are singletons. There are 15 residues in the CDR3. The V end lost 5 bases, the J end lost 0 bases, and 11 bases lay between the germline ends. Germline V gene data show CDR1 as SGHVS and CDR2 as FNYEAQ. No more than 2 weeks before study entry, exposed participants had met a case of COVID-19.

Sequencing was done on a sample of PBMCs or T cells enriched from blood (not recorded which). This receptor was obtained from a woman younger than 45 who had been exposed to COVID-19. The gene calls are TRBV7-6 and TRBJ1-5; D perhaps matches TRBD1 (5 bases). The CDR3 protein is CASSRGLLSNQPQHF. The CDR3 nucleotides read TGTGCCAGCAGCCGGGGACTGCTTAGCAATCAGCCCCAGCATTTT.